Following are 2 T cell receptor beta chains from one sample sequenced in a study of blood T cells in healthy people across ages. A sample-barcoded 5' primer and a J-beta primer mix were used in a second PCR of roughly 6 to 11 cycles. TCRdb fed the 5' RACE reads into MiXCR, producing one record per CDR3 protein. The table includes 790,000 or so distinct CDR3 sequences, 46% detected once. The sample comprised blood. All receptors come from a man at least 80 years old in good health.

This clonotype was seen more than once but under ten times. The chain recombines TRBV3-1 with TRBJ2-3, with D possibly TRBD1 on 6 matching bases. This CDR3 comprises 19 residues. Germline-derived CDR1 and CDR2 are LGHDT and YNNKEL (reference sequence). V was trimmed by 2 bases and J by 2 bases, leaving 23 bases between them. The chain's CDR3 is CASSQRLGGGRGVTDTQYF. The CDR3 DNA reads TGTGCCAGCAGCCAAAGGTTAGGCGGCGGCAGGGGCGTCACAGATACGCAGTATTTT.

The DNA for the CDR3 is TGTGCCATCAGTGAGTCGAAGTCAACTAGCGGGTTCACAGATACGCAGTATTTT. Residues: CAISESKSTSGFTDTQYF. The genes are TRBV10-3 and TRBJ2-3; 9 bases line up with TRBD2. V lost 0 bases and J lost 2; bases outside the gene matches: 9. Per the germline V gene, CDR1 is ENHRY and CDR2 is SYGVKD. This CDR3 region has 18 residues.